This passage covers 31 T cell receptor beta chains from one sample sequenced in a study of cytotoxic CD8 clonotypes in ibrutinib-treated CLL (dated by TCRdb to about 2021). Library construction relied on the immunoSEQ multiplex PCR assay. TCRdb holds this immuneACCESS table with in-frame rearrangements only. Some clones are missing; in checked studies, unresolved V genes explain under half, and the rest has no known cause. Across this sample there are more than 110,000 clones, with 80% seen only once. 7.5% to 8% of the sample rests with the top ten. The sample in question was PBMCs, obtained after 36 months of ibrutinib treatment. All receptors derive from a human donor with chronic lymphocytic leukemia.

V is TRBV7-8 and J is TRBJ1-5; D remains ambiguous. The ends were cut back, 3 bases at V and 7 bases at J, with 10 bases in the middle. The CDR3 is made up of 13 amino acids. In germline, CDR1 is SGHVS, CDR2 FQNEAQ. The DNA of the CDR3 is TGTGCCAGCAGCTTGTCGTTTACACAGCCCCAGCATTTT. Translated: CASSLSFTQPQHF.

V gene TRBV28 combines with J gene TRBJ1-1, with 7 bases identical to TRBD1. Unmatched junction bases numbered 9, after V lost 2 bases and J lost 0 bases. Germline CDR1 is MDHEN and CDR2 is SYDVKM. This CDR3 has 17 residues. The CDR3 region has the DNA TGTGCCAGCAGTTTAGCCGCCGGACAGGTAATGAACACTGAAGCTTTCTTT. This gives the protein CASSLAAGQVMNTEAFF. The full variable domain, in which reference TRBV28 and TRBJ1-1 provide the parts outside the CDR3, is DVKVTQSSRYLVKRTGEKVFLECVQDMDHENMFWYRQDPGLGLRLIYFSYDVKMKEKGDIPEGYSVSREKKERFSLILESASTNQTSMYLCASSLAAGQVMNTEAFFGQGTRLTVV.

This clone was counted only a few times. J is TRBJ2-7 and V is TRBV15, with a weak D call TRBD2 (6 bases). CDR1 is LNHNV, CDR2 YYDKDF, per germline (reference sequence). V gave up 0 bases and J gave up 0 bases, with 15 bases separating them. The CDR3 extends over 17 amino acids. The CDR3 protein is CATSRDGPSVSSYEQYF. CDR3 in DNA: TGTGCCACCAGCAGAGATGGGCCTAGCGTGAGCTCCTACGAGCAGTACTTC.

The rearrangement links TRBV7-8 to TRBJ2-1, with 10 bases that match TRBD2. The germline CDR1 and CDR2 sequences are SGHVS and FQNEAQ. This CDR3 comprises 14 residues. V trimming: 3 bases; J trimming: 10 bases; junction bases outside the gene matches: 6. CDR3 nucleotide sequence: TGTGCCAGCAGCTTTACTAGCGGGGCCCGGGAGCAGTTCTTC. Its protein is CASSFTSGAREQFF. The full variable domain, completed using reference TRBV7-8 and TRBJ2-1, is GAGVSQSPRYKVAKRGQDVALRCDPISGHVSLFWYQQALGQGPEFLTYFQNEAQLDKSGLPSDRFFAERPEGSVSTLKIQRTQQEDSAVYLCASSFTSGAREQFFGPGTRLTVL.

In DNA, the CDR3 is TGTGCCAGCAGCTTCAACTGGGCCATGAACACTGAAGCTTTCTTT. Translated: CASSFNWAMNTEAFF. The chain joins TRBV11-2 to TRBJ1-1; D not resolved. V was shortened by 3 bases and J by 0 bases, with 11 bases between the two germline ends. CDR3 length: 15 amino acids. The germline V gene has CDR1 SGHAT and CDR2 FQNNGV.

The chain uses TRBV2 and TRBJ1-2; D unclear. In germline, CDR1 is SNHLY, CDR2 FYNNEI. The CDR3 covers 11 residues. Trimming stripped 8 bases from V and 10 bases from J, with 14 bases between. The CDR3: CASVPGRDYTF. The CDR3 bases are TGTGCCAGCGTGCCTGGACGGGACTACACCTTC.

Comment on this clone: At the DNA level, this CDR3 is encoded by other sequences in the same sample as well. The chain joins TRBV18 to TRBJ2-2; D is unresolved. The CDR3 has 12 residues. V dropped 3 bases and J dropped 3 bases, with 2 bases sitting between them. CDR1 and CDR2 from the germline V gene are KGHSH and LQKENI. The CDR3 nucleotides read TGTGCCAGCTCACCCGACACCGGGGAGCTGTTTTTT. Protein sequence: CASSPDTGELFF.

CDR3 protein: CASRTGTRHPGEQYF. CDR3 sequence (DNA): TGTGCCAGCAGAACAGGGACACGCCATCCGGGTGAGCAGTACTTC. V usage is TRBV6-6 and J usage is TRBJ2-7, with D maybe TRBD1 (6 bases). V gave up 6 bases and J gave up 7 bases, with 22 bases separating them. The CDR3 length is 15 residues. Germline-derived CDR1 and CDR2 are MNHNY and SVGAGI (reference sequence).

This chain uses TRBV5-4 with TRBJ2-6; D ambiguous. The V gene's germline CDR1 is SGHNT and CDR2 YYREEE (reference sequence). The length of the CDR3 is 15 residues. The V and J ends lost 2 bases and 2 bases respectively, with 8 bases between them. CDR3 sequence reads: CASSFAGTGANVLTF. CDR3 in DNA: TGTGCCAGCAGCTTCGCAGGCACTGGGGCCAACGTCCTGACTTTC.

The chain is built from TRBV19 and TRBJ1-2; TRBD1 might be the D (5 bases). V lost 2 bases and J lost 4, with 20 bases in between. The CDR3 has 17 residues. Looked up from germline, CDR1 is LNHDA and CDR2 is SQIVND (reference sequence). The CDR3 coding sequence is TGTGCCAGTAGTATACAGGGTCTCACGAGTCGGAGCTATGGCTACACCTTC. Its translation: CASSIQGLTSRSYGYTF.

With regard to this clone: This sample also contains other DNA sequences that code for the same CDR3. This sequence joins TRBV7-7 and TRBJ2-3; 10 positions match TRBD2. The CDR3 sequence is 15 residues long. V lost 5 bases and J lost 3; bases outside the gene matches: 5. From germline, CDR1 is SSHAT and CDR2 FNYEAQ (reference sequence). In nucleotides, the CDR3 is TGTGCCAGCAGCCCCGGACTAGCGGCGACAGATACGCAGTATTTT. Translation: CASSPGLAATDTQYF.

The chain recombines TRBV30 with TRBJ1-4; D ambiguous. The CDR3 consists of 12 residues. The germline gives CDR1 GTSNPN, CDR2 SVGIG (reference sequence). Trimming took 5 bases from V and 7 from J, leaving 11 bases between them. This CDR3 reads CAWEVGSEKLFF. The CDR3 DNA is TGTGCCTGGGAGGTTGGATCTGAAAAACTGTTTTTT. The variable domain in full, completed from reference TRBV30 and TRBJ1-4, reads SQTIHQWPATLVQPVGSPLSLECTVEGTSNPNLYWYRQAAGRGLQLLFYSVGIGQISSEVPQNLSASRPQDRQFILSSKKLLLSDSGFYLCAWEVGSEKLFFGSGTQLSVL.

The chain employs TRBV25-1 and TRBJ2-1, with D maybe TRBD2 (6 bases). V dropped 8 bases and J dropped 2 bases, with 13 bases sitting between them. The CDR3 contains 14 residues. Germline assignment: CDR1 MGHDK and CDR2 SYGVNS. In DNA form, the CDR3 reads TGTGCCAGCCAGGCAGGGAGGACCTACAATGAGCAGTTCTTC. It is translated as CASQAGRTYNEQFF.

V and J are TRBV30 and TRBJ1-2; perhaps TRBD1 as D (6 bases). The CDR3 loop spans 11 amino acids. Germline V CDR1 and CDR2: GTSNPN, SVGIG (reference sequence). Trimming cost V 8 bases and J 4 bases, with 11 bases left between them. CDR3 protein: CALDSTYGYTF. The CDR3 nucleotides are TGTGCCCTGGACAGTACCTATGGCTACACCTTC.

The genes are TRBV6-5 and TRBJ2-6; weak D call: TRBD1 (5 bases). The germline gives CDR1 MNHEY, CDR2 SVGAGI. Between the trimmed V and J ends, which lost 8 bases and 0 bases, there was a span of 11 bases. The length of the CDR3 is 15 residues. The chain's CDR3 is CASGRVSSGANVLTF. For the CDR3, the DNA is TGTGCCAGCGGCAGGGTTTCCTCTGGGGCCAACGTCCTGACTTTC.

The chain recombines TRBV9 with TRBJ1-6; D is unclear. V was pared by 3 bases and J by 4 bases, with 5 bases between. Germline lookup yields CDR1 SGDLS and CDR2 YYNGEE. The CDR3 extends over 13 amino acids. This CDR3 reads CASSGLYNSPLHF. DNA for the CDR3: TGTGCCAGCAGCGGACTTTATAATTCACCCCTCCACTTT.

V and J are TRBV10-3 and TRBJ2-3; 7 bases are a match to TRBD1. After removal of 7 bases from V and 0 bases from J, the junction contained 7 bases not matched to a gene. CDR3 length: 15 residues. CDR1 is ENHRY and CDR2 is SYGVKD in the germline V gene. CDR3 sequence reads: CAITGTVTSTDTQYF. CDR3 DNA sequence: TGTGCCATCACCGGGACAGTTACTAGCACAGATACGCAGTATTTT.

The rearrangement uses TRBV5-1 and TRBJ1-5, with D unresolved. The CDR3 is 15 residues long. Trimming took 0 bases from V and 4 from J, leaving 11 bases between them. The V gene's germline CDR1 is SGHRS and CDR2 YFSETQ. The CDR3, as DNA: TGCGCCAGCAGCTTGGGTTTAGGTAATAATCAGCCCCAGCATTTT. Its protein is CASSLGLGNNQPQHF.

The V and J genes are TRBV28 and TRBJ1-2; D may be TRBD1 (6 bases). Germline V gene lookup returns CDR1 MDHEN and CDR2 SYDVKM. The ends were cut back, 7 bases at V and 5 bases at J, with 17 bases in the middle. This CDR3 contains 14 residues. The CDR3 nucleotides read TGTGCCAGCATCTCAATGGGGGCGTGGTATGGCTACACCTTC. Translating gives CASISMGAWYGYTF.

This clone came up a few times. The rearrangement links TRBV9 to TRBJ2-2; 8 nucleotides align to TRBD1. This CDR3 has 18 residues. The V gene end was trimmed by 0 bases and the J gene end by 2 bases; junction bases not matched to a gene: 9. Per germline, CDR1 SGDLS and CDR2 YYNGEE. The CDR3 DNA sequence: TGTGCCAGCAGCGTAGGTCCAGGGGGCGCTTACAACACCGGGGAGCTGTTTTTT. Amino acids: CASSVGPGGAYNTGELFF.

The rearrangement uses TRBV7-9 and TRBJ2-7; 7 bases map to TRBD1. This CDR3 contains 13 residues. Germline values: CDR1 SEHNR, CDR2 FQNEAQ (reference sequence). V gave up 2 bases and J gave up 6 bases; unmatched junction bases: 4. CDR3 in DNA: TGTGCCAGCAGCTTAACGACAGGGCCCGAGCAGTACTTC. Protein: CASSLTTGPEQYF.

The chain recombines TRBV5-6 with TRBJ1-3; possible D gene TRBD1, 6 bases. The ends were cut back, 3 bases at V and 8 bases at J, with 21 bases in the middle. Germline-derived CDR1 and CDR2 are SGHDT and YYEEEE. The CDR3 runs to 16 residues. This CDR3 is CASSSQGFLAAHTIYF. For the CDR3, the DNA is TGTGCCAGCAGCTCACAGGGATTCCTTGCGGCACACACCATATATTTT.

The genes are TRBV10-2 and TRBJ2-7; D is undetermined. V lost 6 bases and J lost 7, with 13 bases in between. The CDR3 runs 12 residues. CDR1 is WSHSY, CDR2 SAAADI, per germline. The CDR3 loop reads CASRDPGREQYF. CDR3 DNA sequence: TGCGCCAGCAGGGACCCCGGTCGGGAGCAGTACTTC.

V is TRBV18 and J is TRBJ1-1; D call uncertain. The CDR3 consists of 15 residues. Trimming left V 1 base short and J 3 bases short, with 12 bases between. CDR1 and CDR2 (germline): KGHSH, LQKENI. DNA for the CDR3: TGTGCCAGCTCACCACAAGAGGGTTTGGACACTGAAGCTTTCTTT. Translation: CASSPQEGLDTEAFF.

CDR3 DNA: TGTGCCAGCAACCCCGGGACAGCAAGCAATCAGCCCCAGCATTTT. Amino acid sequence: CASNPGTASNQPQHF. V is TRBV2 and J is TRBJ1-5; TRBD1 agrees at 7 bases. Germline V gene sequence: CDR1 SNHLY, CDR2 FYNNEI. The CDR3 extends over 15 amino acids. J was trimmed by 1 base and V by 7 bases; bases with no gene match: 7.

This rearrangement joins TRBV15 to TRBJ2-3; 11 bases fit TRBD2. CDR1 and CDR2 from the germline V gene are LNHNV and YYDKDF (reference sequence). The CDR3 has 18 amino acids. V lost 0 bases, J lost 2 bases, and 7 bases stayed unmatched. CDR3 sequence: CATSRDWVAGGTTDTQYF. CDR3 DNA: TGTGCCACCAGCAGAGATTGGGTAGCGGGAGGGACCACAGATACGCAGTATTTT.

The chain combines TRBV7-8 with TRBJ1-5; D gene ambiguous. The CDR3 is 12 amino acids. Germline V gene lookup returns CDR1 SGHVS and CDR2 FQNEAQ. Between the trimmed V and J ends, which lost 0 bases and 6 bases, there was a span of 3 bases. CDR3 sequence reads: CASSLAGQPQHF. The CDR3 bases are TGTGCCAGCAGCTTAGCGGGTCAGCCCCAGCATTTT.

The J gene is TRBJ2-7, the V gene TRBV7-3, with 10 nucleotides matching TRBD2. The CDR3 loop spans 15 amino acids. V lost 5 bases and J lost 3; bases outside the gene matches: 7. From germline, CDR1 is SGHTA and CDR2 FQGTGA. As DNA, the CDR3 is TGTGCCAGCAGCGAGACTAGCGGGTCTCTCTACGAGCAGTACTTC. Translating it yields CASSETSGSLYEQYF.

The chain is built from TRBV7-2 and TRBJ1-5, with D perhaps matching TRBD1 (5 bases). Trimming took 5 bases from V and 0 from J, leaving 17 bases between them. CDR3 length: 17 amino acids. Germline loops: CDR1 SGHTA, CDR2 FQGNSA. CDR3 region: CASSPGLGDPSNQPQHF. The CDR3 DNA reads as TGTGCCAGCAGCCCGGGCCTTGGGGACCCTAGCAATCAGCCCCAGCATTTT. Combining the CDR3 with reference TRBV7-2 and TRBJ1-5 gives the whole variable domain GAGVSQSPSNKVTEKGKDVELRCDPISGHTALYWYRQSLGQGLEFLIYFQGNSAPDKSGLPSDRFSAERTGGSVSTLTIQRTQQEDSAVYLCASSPGLGDPSNQPQHFGDGTRLSIL.

The rearrangement joins TRBV4-1 to TRBJ1-1, with D possibly being TRBD1 (5 bases). Trimming left V 6 bases short and J 3 bases short, with 26 bases between. The CDR3 is 18 residues long. The germline gives CDR1 MGHRA, CDR2 YSYEKL. The CDR3 reads CASSSVGTSLGKDTEAFF. CDR3 bases: TGCGCCAGCAGTTCGGTAGGGACGAGCTTAGGGAAGGACACTGAAGCTTTCTTT.

The chain uses TRBV9 and TRBJ2-7; perhaps TRBD1 as D (6 bases). The CDR3 length is 16 residues. CDR1 is SGDLS and CDR2 is YYNGEE in the germline V gene. Trimming took off 4 bases at V and 1 base at J, with 18 bases between the two ends. The CDR3 DNA follows: TGTGCCAGCAGCCTCTGGGACACCCCGCGGTCCTACGAGCAGTACTTC. Translated: CASSLWDTPRSYEQYF.